This T cell receptor (beta chain) originates from a study of blood T cell repertoires in COVID-19. Study summary: The origin of the acute and convalescent COVID-19 samples was the United States, Italy and Spain. Nucleic acid was either cDNA or gDNA, and it came from T cells, B-cell-depleted T cells, or PBMCs.

Germline V CDR1 and CDR2: SNHLY, FYNNEI. The CDR3 is made up of 14 amino acids. V was clipped by 6 bases and J by 8 bases; unmatched bases: 9. Using immunoSEQ multiplex PCR, the repertoire was profiled, and TCRdb retains in-frame clones only, with some absent. This table has 150,000 to 200,000 clones, around 80% appearing once. The study recruited people aged 18 to 89 years across approximately 23 US areas. Each recovered donor of Cohort 3 presented with two negative PCRs, clearance, or symptom resolution. This TCR derives from a woman aged 60 to 75 who had recovered from COVID-19. The sequenced material came from PBMCs or T cells enriched from blood (not recorded which). This chain links TRBV2 with TRBJ1-4, with 7 bases identical to TRBD1. The CDR3 DNA is TGTGCCAGCAGGGTAGACAGGGCATTCGAAAAACTGTTTTTT. It encodes CASRVDRAFEKLFF.